This TCR beta chain is drawn from a study of blood T cell repertoires in COVID-19. Sequenced by immunoSEQ multiplex PCR; TCRdb stores in-frame clones only, minus some. Of 210,000 or so clones in the sample, about 80% were seen once. In the 2 weeks before study entry, exposed participants met a COVID-19 case, which was PCR-confirmed or clinician-diagnosed. Germline CDR1 reads MNHEY; CDR2 reads SMNVEV (reference sequence). V shed 5 bases and J 0 bases; nucleotides not matched to a gene: 10. CDR3 length: 17 amino acids. The TCR sequence derives from a woman between 50 and 59 years old who had been exposed to COVID-19. Sequencing used PBMCs or T cells enriched from blood (not recorded which). The chain has TRBV27 and TRBJ2-4; TRBD1 agrees at 7 bases. The DNA for the CDR3 is TGTGCCAGCAGTAGGACAGGAGCCTCTTTAGCCAAAAACATTCAGTACTTC. Translated: CASSRTGASLAKNIQYF.